The 2 T cell receptor beta chains reported below all come from one sample, sequenced in a study of T cell changes during pregnancy in multiple sclerosis. This table comes from immunoSEQ multiplex PCR, and its TCRdb copy is limited to in-frame clones, with some not included. There are about 42,000 clones in the sample; 80% to 90% occur only once, and around 0.6% lies in the top ten. This specimen was CD4+ T cells from peripheral blood mononuclear cells, taken before pregnancy. The receptor source for this set is a female donor with multiple sclerosis, enrolled in a pregnancy study.

The genes are TRBV7-5 and TRBJ2-1; the D call in the table, TRBD2, was not verified against the DNA. TRBV7-5 is described as a pseudogene. The CDR3 has 14 residues. The DNA of the CDR3 is TGTGTCAGAAGCTTAGCTCCATCTGAGGGTGAGCAGTTCTTC. Amino acids: CVRSLAPSEGEQFF.

The chain recombines TRBV28 with TRBJ1-2; the D is unclear. V lost 5 bases and J 2 bases, leaving 6 bases between the germline ends. The CDR3 runs to 12 residues. Per germline, CDR1 MDHEN and CDR2 SYDVKM. Here the CDR3 reads CASSVLNYGYTF. The CDR3 coding sequence is TGTGCCAGCAGTGTCCTCAACTATGGCTACACCTTC.